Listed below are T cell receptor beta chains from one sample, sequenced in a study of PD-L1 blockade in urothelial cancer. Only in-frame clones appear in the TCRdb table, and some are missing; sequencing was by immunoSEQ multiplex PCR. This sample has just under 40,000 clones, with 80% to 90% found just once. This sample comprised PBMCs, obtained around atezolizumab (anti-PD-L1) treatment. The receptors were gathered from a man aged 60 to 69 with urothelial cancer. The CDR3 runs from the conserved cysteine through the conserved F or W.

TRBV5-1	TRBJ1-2	CASSLEQRGNYGYTF
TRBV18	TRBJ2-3	CASWSGRGDTQYF
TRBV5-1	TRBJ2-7	CASSPGHLSYEQYF
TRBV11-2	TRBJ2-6	CASSPAGAGANVLTF
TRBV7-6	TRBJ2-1	CASSLSSGTLEQFF
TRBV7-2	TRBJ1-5	CASSRRDQPQHF
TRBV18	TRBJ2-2	CASSLGGRTGELFF
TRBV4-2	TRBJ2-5	CASSLGLAGGQETQYF
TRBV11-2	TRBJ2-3	CASSLGGDAQYF
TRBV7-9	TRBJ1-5	CASSLEDKRSPGWHF
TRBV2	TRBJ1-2	CASMREGGLNYGYTF
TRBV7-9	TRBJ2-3	CASSHLGGGEADTQYF
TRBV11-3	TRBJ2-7	CASSSQRDSYEQYF
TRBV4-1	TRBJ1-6	CASSPVPGQAWFMISPLHF
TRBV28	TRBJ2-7	CASIRSGAYEQYF
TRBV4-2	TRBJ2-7	CASSQFTGYDEQYF
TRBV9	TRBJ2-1	CASSPRHLPLGEQFF
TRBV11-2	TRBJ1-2	CASSLGQGYGYTF
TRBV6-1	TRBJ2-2	CASSTSRNTGELFF
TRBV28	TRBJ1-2	CASSPPTGGHHGYTF
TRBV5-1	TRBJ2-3	CASSLDVGGATDTQYF
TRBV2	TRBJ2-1	CASVEGTSRSYNEQFF
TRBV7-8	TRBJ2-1	CASSLGGRSSYNEQFF
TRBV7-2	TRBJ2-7	CASSGLAGEGEQYF
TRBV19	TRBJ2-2	CASSISSSGGAISGELFF
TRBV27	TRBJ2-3	CASSLSTGPDTQYF
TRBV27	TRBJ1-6	CAIPPLLSTGPYNSPLHF
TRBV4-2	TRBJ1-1	CASSQVTGEAFF
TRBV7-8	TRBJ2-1	CASSLWREAGSYNEQFF
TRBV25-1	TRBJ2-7	CASSGGQGNYEQYF
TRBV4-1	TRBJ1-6	CASSRGGTAYNSPLHF
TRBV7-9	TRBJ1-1	CASSFLEGTAEAFF
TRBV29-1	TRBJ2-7	CSFSGTTDYEQYF
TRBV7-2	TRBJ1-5	CASSLQAGQPQHF
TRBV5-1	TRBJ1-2	CASSLDSGRYGYTF
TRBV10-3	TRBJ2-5	CAISELGAKEGSGIQETQYF